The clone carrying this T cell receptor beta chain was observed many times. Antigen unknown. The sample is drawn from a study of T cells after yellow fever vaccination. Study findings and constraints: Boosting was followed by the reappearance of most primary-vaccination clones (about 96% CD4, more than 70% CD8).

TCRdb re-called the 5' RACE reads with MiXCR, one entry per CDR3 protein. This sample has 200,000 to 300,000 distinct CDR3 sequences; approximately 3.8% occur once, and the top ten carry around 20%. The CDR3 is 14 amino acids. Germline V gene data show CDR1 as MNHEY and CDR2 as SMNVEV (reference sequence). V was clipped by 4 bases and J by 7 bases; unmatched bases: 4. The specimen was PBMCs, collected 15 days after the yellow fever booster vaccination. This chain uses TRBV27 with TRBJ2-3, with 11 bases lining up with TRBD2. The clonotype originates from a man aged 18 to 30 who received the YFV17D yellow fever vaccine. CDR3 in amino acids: CASSSTSGENTQYF. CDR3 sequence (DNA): TGTGCCAGCAGTTCGACTAGCGGGGAGAATACGCAGTATTTT.